This entry lists 24 T cell receptor beta chains sequenced from one sample in a study of blood T cell repertoires in COVID-19. Clones were read by immunoSEQ multiplex PCR, and TCRdb kept only the in-frame ones, dropping some. The sample lists about 210,000 clones, approximately 90% occurring once. Sequencing input: peripheral blood. All receptors derive from a man aged 25 to 40 with acute or convalescent COVID-19.

The chain uses TRBV28 and TRBJ2-1; tentative D call: TRBD2 (5 bases). V lost 3 bases, J lost 4 bases, and 10 bases lay in between. The germline V gene encodes CDR1 MDHEN and CDR2 SYDVKM. The CDR3 totals 14 residues. CDR3 residues: CASSFGNRYNEQFF. CDR3 nucleotide sequence: TGTGCCAGCAGTTTCGGGAATCGGTACAATGAGCAGTTCTTC. The whole variable domain, remainder taken from reference TRBV28 and TRBJ2-1, is DVKVTQSSRYLVKRTGEKVFLECVQDMDHENMFWYRQDPGLGLRLIYFSYDVKMKEKGDIPEGYSVSREKKERFSLILESASTNQTSMYLCASSFGNRYNEQFFGPGTRLTVL.

This chain connects TRBV29-1 to TRBJ1-1; D is undetermined. Looked up from germline, CDR1 is SQVTM and CDR2 is ANQGSEA. V lost 4 bases and J 0 bases, leaving 9 bases between the germline ends. The CDR3 covers 13 residues. The CDR3 sequence: CSVVPYMNTEAFF. The DNA for the CDR3 is TGCAGCGTTGTCCCGTATATGAACACTGAAGCTTTCTTT.

This chain connects TRBV25-1 to TRBJ1-4, with D tentatively TRBD1 (6 bases). The germline V and J ends were trimmed by 2 bases and 8 bases, with 12 bases remaining between them. Germline loops: CDR1 MGHDK, CDR2 SYGVNS. This CDR3 region has 14 residues. The CDR3 spells CASSEGQPGEKLFF. CDR3 in DNA: TGTGCCAGCAGTGAAGGACAGCCGGGGGAAAAACTGTTTTTT. The variable domain in full, completed from reference TRBV25-1 and TRBJ1-4, reads EADIYQTPRYLVIGTGKKITLECSQTMGHDKMYWYQQDPGMELHLIHYSYGVNSTEKGDLSSESTVSRIRTEHFPLTLESARPSHTSQYLCASSEGQPGEKLFFGSGTQLSVL.

The chain recombines TRBV28 with TRBJ1-2, with TRBD1 matching 7 bases. The CDR3 runs to 14 residues. The V gene end was trimmed by 2 bases and the J gene end by 8 bases; junction bases not matched to a gene: 8. Germline V gene data show CDR1 as MDHEN and CDR2 as SYDVKM. DNA of the CDR3: TGTGCCAGCAGTTTAATCACAGGGGCGAGAGGCTACACCTTC. Protein product: CASSLITGARGYTF.

J is TRBJ2-2 and V is TRBV24-1; D is possibly TRBD1 (6 bases). The germline gives CDR1 KGHDR, CDR2 SFDVKD. The CDR3 has 15 residues. V was cut by 3 bases and J by 6 bases, with 13 bases left in between. CDR3 nucleotide sequence: TGTGCCACCAGTGATCCCTCAGGGGTAGCCGGGGAGCTGTTTTTT. Amino acid sequence: CATSDPSGVAGELFF.

The gene calls are TRBV14 and TRBJ1-2; D unresolved. Germline V CDR1 and CDR2: SGHDN, FVKESK. V lost 1 base to trimming and J lost 7 bases, with 22 bases between them. This CDR3 contains 17 residues. In DNA form, the CDR3 reads TGTGCCAGCAGCCAAGTGGGGAGGTTTGGCATAACGTTTGGCTACACCTTC. Translated, it gives CASSQVGRFGITFGYTF.

The chain is built from TRBV5-1 and TRBJ1-5, with a possible D match to TRBD1 (5 bases). The germline CDR1 and CDR2 sequences are SGHRS and YFSETQ. The CDR3 is made up of 14 amino acids. The V end was cut by 1 base, the J end by 4 bases, with 9 bases between. Here the CDR3 reads CASSLRGGNQPQHF. CDR3 nucleotide sequence: TGCGCCAGCAGCTTGAGGGGAGGGAATCAGCCCCAGCATTTT.

The chain is built from TRBV24-1 and TRBJ1-5; 9 bases are a match to TRBD1. Trimming took 9 bases from V and 9 from J; bases not matched to a gene: 11. Germline lookup yields CDR1 KGHDR and CDR2 SFDVKD. This CDR3 is built from 14 residues. For the CDR3, the DNA is TGTGCCACCTCCACCGGGACAGGGAGTAGGCCCCAGCATTTT. This sequence encodes CATSTGTGSRPQHF.

Concerning this clone: This CDR3 is also generated by other DNA sequences in the sample. V is TRBV19 and J is TRBJ1-2; possibly TRBD1 for D (6 bases). The ends were cut back, 6 bases at V and 0 bases at J, with 8 bases in the middle. This CDR3 has 13 residues. The germline CDR1 and CDR2 sequences are LNHDA and SQIVND (reference sequence). The CDR3 nucleotides are TGTGCCAGTAGACAGGGAACTAACTATGGCTACACCTTC. This codes for CASRQGTNYGYTF. The variable domain in full, completed from reference TRBV19 and TRBJ1-2, reads DGGITQSPKYLFRKEGQNVTLSCEQNLNHDAMYWYRQDPGQGLRLIYYSQIVNDFQKGDIAEGYSVSREKKESFPLTVTSAQKNPTAFYLCASRQGTNYGYTFGSGTRLTVV.

V and J are TRBV3-1 (or the pseudogene TRBV3-2) and TRBJ2-7; 7 nucleotides agree with TRBD2. CDR3 length: 16 residues. V lost 2 bases, J lost 0 bases, and 7 bases stayed unmatched. Germline assignment: CDR1 LGHDT and CDR2 YNNKEL (reference sequence). Written as DNA, the CDR3 is TGTGCCAGCAGCCAACTATCGACTAGCCGCTCCTACGAGCAGTACTTC. Its protein product is CASSQLSTSRSYEQYF.

This clone was found once. The gene calls are TRBV24-1 and TRBJ2-5, with 9 bases aligning to TRBD1. CDR3 length: 16 amino acids. In germline, CDR1 is KGHDR, CDR2 SFDVKD. The V gene end was trimmed by 5 bases and the J gene end by 3 bases; junction bases not matched to a gene: 9. CDR3 region: CATSGSPGQGKETQYF. The CDR3, as DNA: TGTGCCACCAGTGGAAGCCCGGGACAGGGTAAAGAGACCCAGTACTTC.

As regards this clone: This specimen includes other DNA sequences encoding the same CDR3. The CDR3 is CASSPGANQPQHF. In DNA form, the CDR3 reads TGTGCCAGCTCACCGGGCGCGAATCAGCCCCAGCATTTT. The chain employs TRBV18 and TRBJ1-5, with D unresolved. Trimming cost V 3 bases and J 4 bases, with 7 bases left between them. The CDR3 covers 13 residues. Germline V gene data show CDR1 as KGHSH and CDR2 as LQKENI.

The chain employs TRBV14 and TRBJ2-3, with no clear D. This CDR3 region has 13 residues. Germline loops: CDR1 SGHDN, CDR2 FVKESK. With 1 base removed from V and 6 bases from J, the gap between germline ends came to 8 bases. The CDR3: CASSQAPSDTQYF. In DNA form, the CDR3 reads TGTGCCAGCAGCCAAGCCCCTTCGGATACGCAGTATTTT.

The V and J genes are TRBV5-1 and TRBJ1-1; 8 nucleotides line up with TRBD1. The ends lost 4 bases at V and 3 bases at J; junction bases unmatched: 5. Germline V gene data show CDR1 as SGHRS and CDR2 as YFSETQ. The CDR3 runs to 14 residues. CDR3 in amino acids: CASSMDRVDTEAFF. DNA for the CDR3: TGCGCCAGCAGCATGGACAGGGTGGACACTGAAGCTTTCTTT.

In DNA form, the CDR3 reads TGTGCCAGCAGCGCCCTAAGAGGCGAGCAGTACTTC. It encodes CASSALRGEQYF. The V gene is TRBV13, the J gene TRBJ2-7; D call uncertain. Germline CDR1 is PRHDT and CDR2 is FYEKMQ (reference sequence). Trimming pared 5 bases from V and 6 bases from J, leaving 11 bases between. The CDR3 sequence is 12 residues long.

This clone came up once. The J gene is TRBJ1-2, the V gene TRBV4-1; 9 positions agree with TRBD1. The junction had 4 bases not matched to a gene; V was cut back by 0 bases and J by 5 bases. CDR1 and CDR2 (germline): MGHRA, YSYEKL. The CDR3 sequence is 15 residues long. CDR3 in DNA: TGCGCCAGCAGCCAAGATGACAGGGGGTGGTATGGCTACACCTTC. Translation: CASSQDDRGWYGYTF.

The CDR3 DNA sequence: TGCGCCAGCAGCTCGGACAGGGGCTACGAGCAGTACTTC. Protein product: CASSSDRGYEQYF. The rearrangement links TRBV5-1 to TRBJ2-7; 9 nucleotides align to TRBD1. This CDR3 contains 13 residues. Trimming cost V 3 bases and J 3 bases; bases outside gene matches: 1. Per the germline V gene, CDR1 is SGHRS and CDR2 is YFSETQ.

V is TRBV28 and J is TRBJ2-5; a possible D gene is TRBD2 (6 bases). Germline-derived CDR1 and CDR2 are MDHEN and SYDVKM. Trimming shortened V by 4 bases and J by 2 bases, and 11 bases separated the two germline ends. The CDR3 runs to 14 residues. CDR3 protein: CASSSLLAQETQYF. In nucleotides, the CDR3 is TGTGCCAGCAGTTCACTACTAGCACAAGAGACCCAGTACTTC. Complete variable domain (other parts from reference TRBV28 and TRBJ2-5): DVKVTQSSRYLVKRTGEKVFLECVQDMDHENMFWYRQDPGLGLRLIYFSYDVKMKEKGDIPEGYSVSREKKERFSLILESASTNQTSMYLCASSSLLAQETQYFGPGTRLLVL.

This sequence joins TRBV10-2 and TRBJ2-7; TRBD1 aligns across 12 bases. V lost 6 bases and J lost 4; bases outside the gene matches: 13. Germline CDR1 is WSHSY and CDR2 is SAAADI. The CDR3 consists of 17 residues. CDR3 nucleotide sequence: TGCGCCAGCAGGGGGACAGGGGGCTTAGCGGGACTATACGAGCAGTACTTC. Amino acid sequence: CASRGTGGLAGLYEQYF.

The V and J genes are TRBV5-6 and TRBJ2-3, with D possibly matching TRBD2 (6 bases). The V gene's germline CDR1 is SGHDT and CDR2 YYEEEE. This CDR3 contains 16 residues. V was shortened by 1 base and J by 4 bases, with 16 bases between the two germline ends. CDR3 nucleotides: TGTGCCAGCAGCTTGAACGGGCTAGCGAGGGCAGATACGCAGTATTTT. Translated: CASSLNGLARADTQYF. Drawing the rest from reference TRBV5-6 and TRBJ2-3, the complete variable domain is DAGVTQSPTHLIKTRGQQVTLRCSPKSGHDTVSWYQQALGQGPQFIFQYYEEEERQRGNFPDRFSGHQFPNYSSELNVNALLLGDSALYLCASSLNGLARADTQYFGPGTRLTVL.

This clone was seen once. The chain has TRBV11-2 and TRBJ2-7, with 10 bases matching TRBD2. The V and J ends lost 1 base and 0 bases, in that order; junction bases with no gene match: 3. The CDR3 sequence is 16 residues long. The V gene's germline CDR1 is SGHAT and CDR2 FQNNGV. The CDR3 is CASSLGPSGSSYEQYF. The CDR3 DNA sequence: TGTGCCAGCAGCTTAGGCCCTAGCGGGAGCTCCTACGAGCAGTACTTC.

This chain connects TRBV28 to TRBJ1-1; TRBD1 matches at 7 bases. With 4 bases clipped from V and 9 bases from J, the junction kept 5 bases outside the gene matches. Germline CDR1 MDHEN, CDR2 SYDVKM. The CDR3 spans 12 residues. CDR3 nucleotides: TGTGCCAGCAGTTCCTTACAGGGGCAAGCTTTCTTT. Encoded protein: CASSSLQGQAFF.

The genes are TRBV7-2 and TRBJ2-2; 11 bases match TRBD1. Germline values: CDR1 SGHTA, CDR2 FQGNSA. The CDR3 runs to 16 residues. V was pared by 5 bases and J by 1 base, with 3 bases of the junction left unmatched. The CDR3 is CASSRTGGKNTGELFF. CDR3 bases: TGTGCCAGCAGCCGGACAGGGGGCAAGAACACCGGGGAGCTGTTTTTT. The full variable domain, its missing parts supplied by reference TRBV7-2 and TRBJ2-2, is GAGVSQSPSNKVTEKGKDVELRCDPISGHTALYWYRQSLGQGLEFLIYFQGNSAPDKSGLPSDRFSAERTGGSVSTLTIQRTQQEDSAVYLCASSRTGGKNTGELFFGEGSRLTVL.

The rearrangement links TRBV7-9 to TRBJ1-6, with a weak D call TRBD1 (5 bases). This CDR3 spans 14 amino acids. With 10 bases removed from V and 7 bases from J, the gap between germline ends came to 17 bases. From germline, CDR1 is SEHNR and CDR2 FQNEAQ (reference sequence). The CDR3 DNA is TGTGCCATCTCCGGGGGGTCGAAGAATTCACCCCTCCACTTT. Translating gives CAISGGSKNSPLHF.